Following are 19 T cell receptor beta chains from one sample sequenced in a study of T cells after yellow fever vaccination. One entry per CDR3 protein results from TCRdb running MiXCR on the 5' RACE reads. This sample has about 260,000 distinct CDR3 sequences; around 5.2% occur once, and the top ten carry more than 3%. Material: CD4+ T cells sorted from PBMCs, obtained on the day of the yellow fever booster vaccination. Receptors were obtained from a man aged 18 to 35 who received the YFV17D yellow fever vaccine.

This clonotype occurred a few times. The rearrangement uses TRBV20-1 and TRBJ2-5; 9 nucleotides align to TRBD1. With 5 bases clipped from V and 7 bases from J, the junction kept 11 bases outside the gene matches. The CDR3 contains 14 residues. Germline V gives CDR1 DFQATT, CDR2 SNEGSKA (reference sequence). CDR3 in amino acids: CSAGGRQGVGTQYF. The CDR3 nucleotides read TGCAGTGCTGGGGGCCGACAGGGGGTAGGGACCCAGTACTTC.

This clonotype occurred a few times. V and J are TRBV15 and TRBJ1-1; D is uncertain. The CDR3 has 13 amino acids. The V and J ends lost 2 bases and 7 bases respectively, with 11 bases between them. CDR1 is LNHNV, CDR2 YYDKDF, per germline (reference sequence). CDR3 sequence: CATSRRIEDEAFF. CDR3 coding DNA: TGTGCCACCAGCAGAAGGATTGAGGATGAAGCTTTCTTT.

The sample holds many counts of this clonotype. The chain combines TRBV7-2 with TRBJ2-4, with D possibly TRBD1 on 5 matching bases. Trimming shortened V by 2 bases and J by 6 bases, and 11 bases separated the two germline ends. The germline gives CDR1 SGHTA, CDR2 FQGNSA. This CDR3 region has 14 residues. CDR3 loop: CASSLPQGGNIQYF. The CDR3 DNA reads as TGTGCCAGCAGCTTACCCCAGGGCGGAAACATTCAGTACTTC.

The table lists this clonotype with a few counts. The CDR3 bases are TGCGCCAGCAGCTTCGACGGATTCAATAATTCACCCCTCCACTTT. This codes for CASSFDGFNNSPLHF. The chain couples TRBV5-1 to TRBJ1-6; D ambiguous. Germline assignment: CDR1 SGHRS and CDR2 YFSETQ. This CDR3 has 15 amino acids. V lost 2 bases and J 5 bases, leaving 11 bases between the germline ends.

The table lists this clonotype with a few counts. V is TRBV7-3 and J is TRBJ2-5; 8 positions agree with TRBD2. The V gene's germline CDR1 is SGHTA and CDR2 FQGTGA. V lost 4 bases to trimming and J lost 0 bases; unmatched junction nucleotides: 13. This CDR3 has 18 residues. CDR3 sequence reads: CASSSRPVLAGNQETQYF. The CDR3 region has the DNA TGTGCCAGCAGCTCCCGCCCGGTGTTAGCGGGGAACCAAGAGACCCAGTACTTC.

The table lists this clonotype with many counts. This chain links TRBV20-1 with TRBJ2-5; 11 bases match TRBD2. Germline CDR1 is DFQATT and CDR2 is SNEGSKA (reference sequence). CDR3 length: 13 residues. Losses at the gene ends were 6 bases for V and 6 bases for J; bases not matched to a gene: 6. DNA of the CDR3: TGCAGTGCGTTAGCGGGGGGGCAGCAGACCCAGTACTTC. Translation gives CSALAGGQQTQYF.

This clonotype was observed a handful of times. This chain joins TRBV4-3 and TRBJ2-7, with D perhaps matching TRBD2 (5 bases). The length of the CDR3 is 13 residues. The V gene's germline CDR1 is LGHNA and CDR2 YSLEER. Trimming stripped 0 bases from V and 5 bases from J, with 8 bases between. The CDR3 DNA reads TGCGCCAGCAGCCAAGAAATGCGGGACGAGCAGTACTTC. This codes for CASSQEMRDEQYF.

Only a few counts were recorded for this clonotype. The chain is built from TRBV7-9 and TRBJ1-2; 7 bases are a match to TRBD1. V was pared by 5 bases and J by 8 bases, with 8 bases of the junction left unmatched. Germline V gene sequence: CDR1 SEHNR, CDR2 FQNEAQ (reference sequence). This CDR3 comprises 13 residues. The CDR3 region has the DNA TGTGCCAGCAGCCCCGACAGGGTATTCGGCTACACCTTC. It specifies CASSPDRVFGYTF.

This clonotype was detected many times. V gene TRBV21-1 combines with J gene TRBJ2-5; the table's D call TRBD1 went unverified against the DNA. TRBV21-1 is a known pseudogene. The CDR3 loop spans 18 amino acids. CDR3 protein: CASSKEYRGQGSQETQYF. The CDR3 DNA is TGTGCCAGCAGCAAAGAGTATAGAGGACAGGGATCCCAAGAGACCCAGTACTTC.

This clonotype appeared many times. The genes are TRBV12-3 or TRBV12-4 and TRBJ1-5; 8 nucleotides line up with TRBD1. V lost 6 bases, J lost 0 bases, and 19 bases stayed unmatched. The CDR3 consists of 20 residues. CDR3 residues: CASRGPPMRQGYSSNQPQHF. The CDR3 DNA reads TGTGCCAGCAGGGGACCTCCCATGCGACAGGGGTATAGTAGCAATCAGCCCCAGCATTTT.

This clonotype was counted only a few times. The V call is TRBV20-1, the J call TRBJ2-5; D gene uncertain. Germline V gives CDR1 DFQATT, CDR2 SNEGSKA (reference sequence). V gave up 5 bases and J gave up 5 bases, with 9 bases separating them. The length of the CDR3 is 11 residues. DNA of the CDR3: TGCAGTGCTGTTTTGGGGGAGACCCAGTACTTC. It specifies CSAVLGETQYF.

The chain employs TRBV28 and TRBJ1-6; 7 bases are a match to TRBD1. This CDR3 is 14 amino acids long. The germline gives CDR1 MDHEN, CDR2 SYDVKM. V was pared by 2 bases and J by 8 bases, with 3 bases of the junction left unmatched. This CDR3 is CASSLRGGDSPLHF. The CDR3, as DNA: TGTGCCAGCAGTTTACGAGGGGGCGATTCACCCCTCCACTTT. Variable domain in full (rest from reference TRBV28 and TRBJ1-6): DVKVTQSSRYLVKRTGEKVFLECVQDMDHENMFWYRQDPGLGLRLIYFSYDVKMKEKGDIPEGYSVSREKKERFSLILESASTNQTSMYLCASSLRGGDSPLHFGNGTRLTVT.

This clonotype was recorded many times. This rearrangement joins TRBV12-3 or TRBV12-4 to TRBJ2-7; TRBD2 matches at 8 bases. V lost 6 bases and J lost 3; bases outside the gene matches: 16. This CDR3 comprises 17 residues. In DNA form, the CDR3 reads TGTGCCAGCAGACCCGGATCCGTAGCGGGGAACTTCTACGAGCAGTACTTC. It specifies CASRPGSVAGNFYEQYF.

This clonotype was detected ten times or more. V and J are TRBV15 and TRBJ2-2, with D unclear. The germline gives CDR1 LNHNV, CDR2 YYDKDF (reference sequence). The CDR3 contains 16 residues. Trimming shortened V by 3 bases and J by 1 base, and 12 bases separated the two germline ends. CDR3 sequence: CATSSRTSGNTGELFF. DNA for the CDR3: TGTGCCACCAGCAGCCGGACCTCCGGGAACACCGGGGAGCTGTTTTTT.

This chain links TRBV4-1 with TRBJ1-2; tentative D call: TRBD1 (5 bases). V gave up 4 bases and J gave up 6 bases, with 15 bases separating them. The germline gives CDR1 MGHRA, CDR2 YSYEKL. The length of the CDR3 is 14 residues. The chain's CDR3 is CASSPLAGSDGYTF. CDR3 sequence (DNA): TGCGCCAGCAGCCCCTTGGCAGGGTCTGATGGCTACACCTTC.

This rearrangement joins TRBV5-6 to TRBJ2-5, with D hard to call. Per germline, CDR1 SGHDT and CDR2 YYEEEE. V was clipped by 2 bases and J by 3 bases, with 5 bases between them. CDR3 length: 12 amino acids. CDR3 amino acids: CASSFNEETQYF. CDR3 bases: TGTGCCAGCAGCTTCAACGAAGAGACCCAGTACTTC.

The chain is built from TRBV5-6 and TRBJ1-2, with D tentatively TRBD1 (5 bases). Trimming pared 5 bases from V and 7 bases from J, leaving 15 bases between. The germline CDR1 and CDR2 sequences are SGHDT and YYEEEE. The CDR3 has 13 residues. The DNA of the CDR3 is TGTGCCAGCAGTTTCAGGGCTTCGTTTGGCTACACCTTC. It specifies CASSFRASFGYTF.

This clonotype came up a few times. The chain employs TRBV6-2 or TRBV6-3 and TRBJ1-6, with D hard to call. The CDR3 has 13 residues. From germline, CDR1 is MNHEY and CDR2 SVGEGT. V was shortened by 7 bases and J by 3 bases, with 7 bases between the two germline ends. The CDR3 DNA reads as TGTGCCAGCACGACGGGCTATAATTCACCCCTCCACTTT. Protein: CASTTGYNSPLHF.

This chain joins TRBV3-1 and TRBJ1-2; D is unresolved. V shed 3 bases and J shed 5 bases, with 10 bases lying between them. The CDR3 covers 13 residues. Germline loops: CDR1 LGHDT, CDR2 YNNKEL (reference sequence). CDR3: CASSHSVGYGYTF. CDR3 DNA: TGTGCCAGCAGCCATTCTGTCGGGTATGGCTACACCTTC. The variable domain in full, with the rest retrieved from reference TRBV3-1 and TRBJ1-2, is DTAVSQTPKYLVTQMGNDKSIKCEQNLGHDTMYWYKQDSKKFLKIMFSYNNKELIINETVPNRFSPKSPDKAHLNLHINSLELGDSAVYFCASSHSVGYGYTFGSGTRLTVV.